This T cell receptor (beta chain) was found in a study of blood T cells in healthy people across ages. Next came a second PCR, run for roughly 6 to 11 cycles, which used a sample-barcoded 5' primer along with a J-beta primer mix. Every single cDNA molecule received a tag from a template-switch adaptor with 12 random nucleotides. TCRdb independently ran MiXCR on the 5' RACE reads; one entry per CDR3 protein. The sample carries almost 800,000 distinct CDR3 sequences, roughly 64% recorded once. Trimming cost V 4 bases and J 1 base; bases outside gene matches: 5. The CDR3 consists of 14 residues. Germline assignment: CDR1 SGHTS and CDR2 YDEGEE. In this sample, this clonotype turned up many times.

The TCR originated in a man aged 25-40 years in good health. The chain links TRBV5-8 to TRBJ2-7, with 7 bases fitting TRBD2. What was sequenced was blood. CDR3 nucleotides: TGTGCCAGCAGCCCCTCTAGCGGTTCCTACGAGCAGTACTTC. Translating it yields CASSPSSGSYEQYF.